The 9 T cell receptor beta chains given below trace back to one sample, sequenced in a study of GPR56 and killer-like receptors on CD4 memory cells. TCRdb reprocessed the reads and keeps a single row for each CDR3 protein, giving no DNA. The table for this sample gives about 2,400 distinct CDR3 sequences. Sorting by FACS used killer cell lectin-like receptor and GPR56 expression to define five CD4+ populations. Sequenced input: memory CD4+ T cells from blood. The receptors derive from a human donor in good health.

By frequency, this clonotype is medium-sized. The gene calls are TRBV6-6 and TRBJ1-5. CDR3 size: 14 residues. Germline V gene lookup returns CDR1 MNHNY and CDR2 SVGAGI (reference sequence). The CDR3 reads CASREIAAGQPQHF.

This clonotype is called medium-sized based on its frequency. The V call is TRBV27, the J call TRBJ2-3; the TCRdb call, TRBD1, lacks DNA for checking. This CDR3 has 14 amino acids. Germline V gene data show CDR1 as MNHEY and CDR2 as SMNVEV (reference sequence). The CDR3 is CASSSPSSTDTQYF.

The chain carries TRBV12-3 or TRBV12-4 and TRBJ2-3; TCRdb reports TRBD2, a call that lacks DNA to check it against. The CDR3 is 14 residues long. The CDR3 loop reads CASSRSGNTDTQYF.

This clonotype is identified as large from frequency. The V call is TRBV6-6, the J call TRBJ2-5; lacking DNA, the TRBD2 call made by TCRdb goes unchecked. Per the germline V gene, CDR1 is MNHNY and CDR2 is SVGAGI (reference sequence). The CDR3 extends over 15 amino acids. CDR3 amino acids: CASSYGSGGEETQYF.

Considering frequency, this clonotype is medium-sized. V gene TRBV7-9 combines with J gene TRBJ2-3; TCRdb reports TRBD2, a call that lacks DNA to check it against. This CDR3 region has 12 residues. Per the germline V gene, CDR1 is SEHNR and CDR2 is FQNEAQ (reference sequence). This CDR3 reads CASSLLAEAQYF.

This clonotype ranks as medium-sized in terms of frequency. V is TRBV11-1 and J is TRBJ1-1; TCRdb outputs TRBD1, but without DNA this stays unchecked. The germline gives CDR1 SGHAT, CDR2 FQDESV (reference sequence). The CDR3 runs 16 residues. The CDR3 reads CASSLSLGRGNTEAFF.

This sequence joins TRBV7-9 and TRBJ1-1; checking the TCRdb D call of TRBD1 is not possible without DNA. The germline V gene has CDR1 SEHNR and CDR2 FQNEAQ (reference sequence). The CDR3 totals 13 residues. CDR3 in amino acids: CASSDRGRTEAFF.

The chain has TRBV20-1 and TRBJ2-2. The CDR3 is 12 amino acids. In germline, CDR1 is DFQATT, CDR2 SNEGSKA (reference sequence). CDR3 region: CSASLDTGELFF.

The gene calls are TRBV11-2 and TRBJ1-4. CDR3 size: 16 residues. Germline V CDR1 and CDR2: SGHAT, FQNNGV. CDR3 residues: CASSPGPGLGNEKLFF.